The clone carrying this T cell receptor (beta chain) has a count of ten or more. Its antigen is undetermined. All patients were treatment-naive before thyroid surgery. Authors' processing steps: Clinicopathological groups differed in CDR3, with these differences serving to build a distant-metastasis classifier for papillary thyroid cancer. TCRdb re-analyzed the PCR reads through MiXCR. These V and J calls are TCRdb output, not the study's own analysis. The sample lists 72,000 or so clones, around 18% seen once, with roughly 12% in the top ten. This entry is derived from a study of metastatic and nonmetastatic thyroid tumors. Study overall: Across peripheral blood and tumor or nodule tissue samples taken from malignant and benign thyroid patients, the repertoires were compared with one another.

Findings and limits, study-wide: Versus benign nodules, malignant thyroid tumors reportedly had significantly higher TCR beta diversity, in blood and tumor.

V was trimmed by 2 bases and J by 4 bases, leaving 8 bases between them. The CDR3 is 13 amino acids. Germline V gene data show CDR1 as MNHNY and CDR2 as SVGAGI (reference sequence). The specimen sequenced was blood. This receptor was identified in a female donor with papillary thyroid cancer or a benign thyroid nodule (not recorded which). Some clones in this sample may be carry-over from other donors' samples. This rearrangement joins TRBV6-6 to TRBJ1-1; no clear D gene. This CDR3 reads CASSYTVSTEAFF. CDR3 coding DNA: TGTGCCAGCAGTTACACCGTTTCCACTGAAGCTTTCTTT.